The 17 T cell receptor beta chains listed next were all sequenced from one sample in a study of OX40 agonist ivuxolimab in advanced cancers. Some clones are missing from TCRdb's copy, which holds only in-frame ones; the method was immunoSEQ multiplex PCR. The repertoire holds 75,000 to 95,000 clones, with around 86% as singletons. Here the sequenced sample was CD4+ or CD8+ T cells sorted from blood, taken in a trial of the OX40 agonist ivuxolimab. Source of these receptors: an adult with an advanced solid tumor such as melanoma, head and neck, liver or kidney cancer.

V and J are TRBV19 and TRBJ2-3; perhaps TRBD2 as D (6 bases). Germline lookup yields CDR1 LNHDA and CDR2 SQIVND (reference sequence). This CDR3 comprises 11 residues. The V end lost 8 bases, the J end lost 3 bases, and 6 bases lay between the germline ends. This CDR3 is CASGGTDTQYF. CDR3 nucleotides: TGTGCCAGTGGGGGGACAGATACGCAGTATTTT.

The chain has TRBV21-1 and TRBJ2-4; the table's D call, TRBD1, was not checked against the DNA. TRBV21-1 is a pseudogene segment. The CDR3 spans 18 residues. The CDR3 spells CASSGDRGTNTAKNIQYF. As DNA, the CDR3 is TGTGCCAGCAGTGGAGACAGGGGAACTAATACAGCCAAAAACATTCAGTACTTC.

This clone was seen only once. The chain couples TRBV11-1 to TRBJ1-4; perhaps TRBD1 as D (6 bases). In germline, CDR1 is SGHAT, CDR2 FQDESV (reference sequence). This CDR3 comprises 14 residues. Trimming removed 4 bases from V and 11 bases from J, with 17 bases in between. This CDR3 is CASSSIPEGGKLFF. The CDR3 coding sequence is TGTGCCAGCAGCTCCATCCCGGAGGGGGGGAAACTGTTTTTT.

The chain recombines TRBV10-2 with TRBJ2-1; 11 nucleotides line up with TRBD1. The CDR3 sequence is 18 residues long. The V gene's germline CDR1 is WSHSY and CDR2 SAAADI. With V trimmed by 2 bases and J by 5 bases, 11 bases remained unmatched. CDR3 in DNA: TGCGCCAGCAGTGAGGGGACAGGGGGGTGGTCCTGGAACAATGAGCAGTTCTTC. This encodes CASSEGTGGWSWNNEQFF.

This CDR3 is CSVVYGDTRYGYTF. Written as DNA, the CDR3 is TGCAGCGTTGTATATGGGGACACTCGTTATGGCTACACCTTC. The rearrangement uses TRBV29-1 and TRBJ1-2; possibly TRBD1 for D (6 bases). Per the germline V gene, CDR1 is SQVTM and CDR2 is ANQGSEA. Trimming shortened V by 4 bases and J by 5 bases, and 17 bases separated the two germline ends. This CDR3 contains 14 residues.

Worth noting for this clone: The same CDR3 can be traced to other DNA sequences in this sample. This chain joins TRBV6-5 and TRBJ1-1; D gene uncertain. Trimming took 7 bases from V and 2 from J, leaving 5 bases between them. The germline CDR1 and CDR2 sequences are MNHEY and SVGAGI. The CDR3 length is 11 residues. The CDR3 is CASKENTEAFF. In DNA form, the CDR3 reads TGTGCCAGCAAAGAAAACACTGAAGCTTTCTTT.

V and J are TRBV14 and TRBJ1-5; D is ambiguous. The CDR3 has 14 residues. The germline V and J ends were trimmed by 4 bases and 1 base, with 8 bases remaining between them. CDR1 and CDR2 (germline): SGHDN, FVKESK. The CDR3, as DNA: TGTGCCAGCAGCCCATCCGGGAGCAATCAGCCCCAGCATTTT. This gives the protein CASSPSGSNQPQHF.

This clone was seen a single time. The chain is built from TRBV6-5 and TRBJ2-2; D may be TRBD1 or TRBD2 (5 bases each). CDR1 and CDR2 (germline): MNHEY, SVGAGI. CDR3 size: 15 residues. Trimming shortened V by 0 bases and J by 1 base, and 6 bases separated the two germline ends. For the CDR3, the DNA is TGTGCCAGCAGTTACTCGGGACGGAACACCGGGGAGCTGTTTTTT. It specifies CASSYSGRNTGELFF.

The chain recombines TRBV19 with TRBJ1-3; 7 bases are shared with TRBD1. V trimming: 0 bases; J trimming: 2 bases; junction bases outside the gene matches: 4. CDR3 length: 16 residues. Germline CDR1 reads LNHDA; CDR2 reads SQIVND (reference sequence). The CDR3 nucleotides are TGTGCCAGTAGTATAGACCCGACAGGGCCTGGAAACACCATATATTTT. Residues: CASSIDPTGPGNTIYF.

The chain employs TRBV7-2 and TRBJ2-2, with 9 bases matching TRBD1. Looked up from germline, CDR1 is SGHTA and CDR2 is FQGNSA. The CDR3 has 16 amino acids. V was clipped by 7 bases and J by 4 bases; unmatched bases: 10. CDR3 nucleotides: TGTGCCAGCATTCCCCCCGGACAGGGGCCCACCGGGGAGCTGTTTTTT. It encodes CASIPPGQGPTGELFF. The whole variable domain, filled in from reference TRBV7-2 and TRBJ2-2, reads GAGVSQSPSNKVTEKGKDVELRCDPISGHTALYWYRQSLGQGLEFLIYFQGNSAPDKSGLPSDRFSAERTGGSVSTLTIQRTQQEDSAVYLCASIPPGQGPTGELFFGEGSRLTVL.

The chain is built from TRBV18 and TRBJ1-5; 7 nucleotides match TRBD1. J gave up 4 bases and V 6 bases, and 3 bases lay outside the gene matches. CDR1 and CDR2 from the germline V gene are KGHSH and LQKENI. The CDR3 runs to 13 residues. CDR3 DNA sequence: TGTGCCAGCTCGCAACAGGGGAATCAGCCCCAGCATTTT. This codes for CASSQQGNQPQHF. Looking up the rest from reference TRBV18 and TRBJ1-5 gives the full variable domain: NAGVMQNPRHLVRRRGQEARLRCSPMKGHSHVYWYRQLPEEGLKFMVYLQKENIIDESGMPKERFSAEFPKEGPSILRIQQVVRGDSAAYFCASSQQGNQPQHFGDGTRLSIL.

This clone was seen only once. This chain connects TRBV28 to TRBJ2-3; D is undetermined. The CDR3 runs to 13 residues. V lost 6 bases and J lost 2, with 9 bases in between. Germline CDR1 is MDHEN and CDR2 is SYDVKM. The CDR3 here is CASRLALTDTQYF. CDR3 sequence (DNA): TGTGCCAGCAGGCTGGCCCTCACAGATACGCAGTATTTT.

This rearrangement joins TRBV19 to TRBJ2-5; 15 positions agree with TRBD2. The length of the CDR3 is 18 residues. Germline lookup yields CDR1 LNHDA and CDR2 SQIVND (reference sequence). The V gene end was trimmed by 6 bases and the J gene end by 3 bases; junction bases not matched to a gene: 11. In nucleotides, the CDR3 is TGTGCCAGTAGCCGGAACGGACTAGCGGGGGGGCAAGAAGAGACCCAGTACTTC. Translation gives CASSRNGLAGGQEETQYF.

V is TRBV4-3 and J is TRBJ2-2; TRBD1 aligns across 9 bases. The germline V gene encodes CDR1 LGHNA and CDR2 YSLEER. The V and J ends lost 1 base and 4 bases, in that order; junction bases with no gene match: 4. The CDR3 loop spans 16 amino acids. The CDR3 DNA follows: TGCGCCAGCAGCCAAGTACAGGGGGCTGGCACCGGGGAGCTGTTTTTT. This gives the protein CASSQVQGAGTGELFF.

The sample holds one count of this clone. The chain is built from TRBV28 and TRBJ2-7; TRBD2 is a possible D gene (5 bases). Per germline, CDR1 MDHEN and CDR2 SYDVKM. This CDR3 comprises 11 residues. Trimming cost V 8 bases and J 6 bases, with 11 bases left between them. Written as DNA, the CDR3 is TGTGCCAGCTTCGGAGAGGGCGAGCAGTACGTC. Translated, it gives CASFGEGEQYV.

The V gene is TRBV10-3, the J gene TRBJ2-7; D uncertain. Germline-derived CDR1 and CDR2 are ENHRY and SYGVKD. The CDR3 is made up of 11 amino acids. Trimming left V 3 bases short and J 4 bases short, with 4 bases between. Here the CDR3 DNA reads TGTGCCATCAGTGAAAGGTACGAGCAGTACTTC. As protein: CAISERYEQYF.

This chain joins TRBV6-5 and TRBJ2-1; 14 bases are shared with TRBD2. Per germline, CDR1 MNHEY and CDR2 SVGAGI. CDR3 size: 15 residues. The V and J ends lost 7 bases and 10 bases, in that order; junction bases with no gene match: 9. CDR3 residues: CASISGTSGGGEQFF. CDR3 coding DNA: TGTGCCAGCATTTCCGGGACTAGCGGGGGAGGCGAGCAGTTCTTC.